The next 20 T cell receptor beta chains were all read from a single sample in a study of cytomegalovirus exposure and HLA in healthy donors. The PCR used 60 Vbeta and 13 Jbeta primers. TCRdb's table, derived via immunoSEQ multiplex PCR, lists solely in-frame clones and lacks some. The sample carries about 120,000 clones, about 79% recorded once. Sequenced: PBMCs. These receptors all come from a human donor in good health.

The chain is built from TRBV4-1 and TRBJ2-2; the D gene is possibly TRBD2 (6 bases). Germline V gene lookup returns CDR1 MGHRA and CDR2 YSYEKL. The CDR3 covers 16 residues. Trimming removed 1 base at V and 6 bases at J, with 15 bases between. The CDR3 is CASSQVPGGPSGELFF. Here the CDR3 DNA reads TGCGCCAGCAGCCAAGTCCCCGGGGGTCCTTCCGGGGAGCTGTTTTTT.

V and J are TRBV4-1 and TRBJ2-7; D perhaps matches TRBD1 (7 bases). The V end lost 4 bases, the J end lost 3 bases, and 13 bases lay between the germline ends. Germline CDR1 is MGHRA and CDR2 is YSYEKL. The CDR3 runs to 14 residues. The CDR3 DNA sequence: TGCGCCAGCAGCCTCTTTCAGGGGGGCTACGAGCAGTACTTC. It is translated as CASSLFQGGYEQYF.

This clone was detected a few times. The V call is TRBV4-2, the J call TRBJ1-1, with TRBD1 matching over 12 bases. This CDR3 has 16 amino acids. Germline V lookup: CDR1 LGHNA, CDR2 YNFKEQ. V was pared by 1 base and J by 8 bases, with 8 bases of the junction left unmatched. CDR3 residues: CASSQAGTGGVREAFF. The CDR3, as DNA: TGTGCCAGCAGCCAAGCCGGGACAGGGGGCGTCCGCGAAGCTTTCTTT.

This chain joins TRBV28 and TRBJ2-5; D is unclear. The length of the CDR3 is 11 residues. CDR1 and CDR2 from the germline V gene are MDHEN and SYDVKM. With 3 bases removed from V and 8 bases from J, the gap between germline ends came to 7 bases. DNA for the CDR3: TGTGCCAGCAGTTTGAGAGCCACCCAGTACTTC. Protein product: CASSLRATQYF.

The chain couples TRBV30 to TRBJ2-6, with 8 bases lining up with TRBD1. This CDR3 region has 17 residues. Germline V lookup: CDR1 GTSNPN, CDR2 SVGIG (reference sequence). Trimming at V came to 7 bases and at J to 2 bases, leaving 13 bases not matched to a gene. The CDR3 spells CAYFWGQVFTGANVLTF. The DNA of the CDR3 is TGTGCCTACTTTTGGGGACAGGTTTTTACTGGGGCCAACGTCCTGACTTTC.

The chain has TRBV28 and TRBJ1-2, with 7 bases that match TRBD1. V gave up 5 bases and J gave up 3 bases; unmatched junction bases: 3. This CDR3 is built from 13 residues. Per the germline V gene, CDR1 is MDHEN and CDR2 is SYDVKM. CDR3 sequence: CASSTGQYYGYTF. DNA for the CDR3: TGTGCCAGCAGTACGGGACAGTACTATGGCTACACCTTC.

The DNA of the CDR3 is TGTGCCAGCAGTTTGGCTAGTAGGGAGACCCAGTACTTC. Amino acid sequence: CASSLASRETQYF. The rearrangement uses TRBV28 and TRBJ2-5, with D unclear. V was pared by 3 bases and J by 5 bases, with 10 bases between. Germline CDR1 MDHEN, CDR2 SYDVKM. The CDR3 loop spans 13 amino acids.

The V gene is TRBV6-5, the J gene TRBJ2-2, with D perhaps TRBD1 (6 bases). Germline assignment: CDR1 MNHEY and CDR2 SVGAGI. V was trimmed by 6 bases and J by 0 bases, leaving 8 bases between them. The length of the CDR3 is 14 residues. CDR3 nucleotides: TGTGCCAGCAGCTGGGACACGAACACCGGGGAGCTGTTTTTT. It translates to CASSWDTNTGELFF.

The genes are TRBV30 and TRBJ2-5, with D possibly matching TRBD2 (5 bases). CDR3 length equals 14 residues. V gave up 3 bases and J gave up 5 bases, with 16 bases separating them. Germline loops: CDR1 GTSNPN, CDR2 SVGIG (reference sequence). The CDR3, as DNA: TGTGCCTGGAGCCCACTTACTAGAGGGGAGACCCAGTACTTC. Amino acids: CAWSPLTRGETQYF.

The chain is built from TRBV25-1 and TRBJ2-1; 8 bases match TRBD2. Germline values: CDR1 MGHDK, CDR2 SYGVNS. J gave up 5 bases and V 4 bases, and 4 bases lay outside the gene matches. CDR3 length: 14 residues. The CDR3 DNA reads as TGTGCCAGCAGTGTAGCGGGGTCTCACAATGAGCAGTTCTTC. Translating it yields CASSVAGSHNEQFF.

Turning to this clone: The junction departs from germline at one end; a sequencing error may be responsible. CDR3 nucleotide sequence: TGTGCCAGTAGTATCGGGCAGGGCATGGACTTC. This sequence encodes CASSIGQGMDF. V gene TRBV19 combines with J gene TRBJ2-5; possible D gene TRBD1, 5 bases. The CDR3 runs 11 residues. In germline, CDR1 is LNHDA, CDR2 SQIVND (reference sequence).

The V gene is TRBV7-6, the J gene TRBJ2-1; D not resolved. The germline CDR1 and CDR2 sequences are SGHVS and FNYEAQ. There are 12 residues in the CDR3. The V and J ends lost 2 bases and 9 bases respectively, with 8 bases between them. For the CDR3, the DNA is TGTGCCAGCAGCTTAACTTTCGGTGAGCAGTTCTTC. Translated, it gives CASSLTFGEQFF.

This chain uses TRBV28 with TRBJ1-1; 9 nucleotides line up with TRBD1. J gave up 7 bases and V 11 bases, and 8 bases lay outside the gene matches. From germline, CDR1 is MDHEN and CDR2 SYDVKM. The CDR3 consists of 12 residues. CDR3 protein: CAGRDRVGEAFF. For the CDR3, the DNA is TGTGCCGGACGGGACAGGGTCGGTGAAGCTTTCTTT.

CDR3 coding DNA: TGCGCCAGCAGCTTGGCCTTCAGAAGTACCTACGAGCAGTACTTC. Amino acids: CASSLAFRSTYEQYF. The chain joins TRBV5-1 to TRBJ2-7; D not certain. Trimming took off 0 bases at V and 2 bases at J, with 12 bases between the two ends. The CDR3 is 15 residues long. CDR1 and CDR2 from the germline V gene are SGHRS and YFSETQ.

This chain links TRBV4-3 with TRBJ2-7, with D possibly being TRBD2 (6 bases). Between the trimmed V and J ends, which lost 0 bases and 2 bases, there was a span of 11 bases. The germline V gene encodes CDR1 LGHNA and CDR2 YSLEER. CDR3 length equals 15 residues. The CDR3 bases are TGCGCCAGCAGCCAAGATCATTGGACTACCTACGAGCAGTACTTC. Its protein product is CASSQDHWTTYEQYF.

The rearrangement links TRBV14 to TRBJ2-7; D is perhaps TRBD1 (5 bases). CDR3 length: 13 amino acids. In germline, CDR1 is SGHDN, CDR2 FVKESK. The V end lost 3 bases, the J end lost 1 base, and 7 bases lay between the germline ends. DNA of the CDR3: TGTGCCAGCAGCCACGACAGTTCCTACGAGCAGTACTTC. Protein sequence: CASSHDSSYEQYF. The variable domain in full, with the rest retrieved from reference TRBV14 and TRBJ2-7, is EAGVTQFPSHSVIEKGQTVTLRCDPISGHDNLYWYRRVMGKEIKFLLHFVKESKQDESGMPNNRFLAERTGGTYSTLKVQPAELEDSGVYFCASSHDSSYEQYFGPGTRLTVT.

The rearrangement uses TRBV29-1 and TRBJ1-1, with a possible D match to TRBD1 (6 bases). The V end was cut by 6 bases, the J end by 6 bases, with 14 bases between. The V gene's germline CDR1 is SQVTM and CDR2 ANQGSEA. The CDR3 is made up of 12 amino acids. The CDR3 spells CSVTGSASEAFF. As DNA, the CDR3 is TGCAGCGTCACAGGGTCTGCTTCTGAAGCTTTCTTT.

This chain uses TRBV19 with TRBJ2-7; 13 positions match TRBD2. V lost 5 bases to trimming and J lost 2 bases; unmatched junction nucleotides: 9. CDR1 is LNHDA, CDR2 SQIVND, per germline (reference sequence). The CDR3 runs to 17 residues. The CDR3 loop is CASSFLPGTSGAYEQYF. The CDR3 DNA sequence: TGTGCCAGTAGTTTCCTACCCGGGACTAGCGGGGCCTACGAGCAGTACTTC.

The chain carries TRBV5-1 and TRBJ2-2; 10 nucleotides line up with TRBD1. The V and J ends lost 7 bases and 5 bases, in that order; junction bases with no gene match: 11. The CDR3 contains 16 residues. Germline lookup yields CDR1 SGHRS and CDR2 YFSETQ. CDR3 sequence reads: CASRPGTGVNTGELFF. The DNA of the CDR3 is TGCGCCAGCCGTCCCGGGACAGGGGTAAATACCGGGGAGCTGTTTTTT.

This CDR3 is CASSRITVNTQYF. The CDR3 DNA is TGTGCCAGCAGTCGAATTACAGTGAATACGCAGTATTTT. The chain carries TRBV27 and TRBJ2-3; D unresolved. CDR1 MNHEY and CDR2 SMNVEV come from the germline V gene (reference sequence). CDR3 size: 13 residues. V was cut by 5 bases and J by 7 bases, with 13 bases left in between.